This TCR beta chain was sequenced for a study of regulatory T cells in long-lasting Graves disease. Germline V CDR1 and CDR2: MGHDK, SYGVNS. V dropped 1 base and J dropped 2 bases, with 12 bases sitting between them. This CDR3 comprises 16 residues. Whole-study findings and limits: Lower TCR diversity characterized persistent Graves' patients relative to newly diagnosed patients.

Regarding this clonotype: The antigen remains undetermined.

Time point given: persistent/refractory GD, antithyroid drugs over 5 years with positive TRAb. The TCR library used RNA extracted from PBMCs. Construction of the TCR beta libraries employed iRepertoire HTBI primers in conjunction with Arm-PCR of CDR3 regions. The authors' processing: Looking across samples, the authors found about 62 TRBV and approximately 14 TRBJ segments. Each CDR3 protein gets one entry after TCRdb re-called the multiplex PCR reads with MiXCR. TCRdb's processing, not the authors', yielded these V and J calls. The sample holds roughly 700,000 distinct CDR3 sequences, around 32% seen once.

The source of this sequence is a female donor with Graves disease. Sequenced material: peripheral blood mononuclear cells (PBMCs), taken when the disease was refractory, from a patient treated with antithyroid drugs. This sequence joins TRBV25-1 and TRBJ1-5, with a tentative D call TRBD1 (5 bases). The CDR3 spells CASSESGTSGNQPQHF. CDR3 sequence (DNA): TGTGCCAGCAGTGAATCTGGGACGTCCGGCAATCAGCCCCAGCATTTT.